These T cell receptor beta chains were read from a single sample in a study of T cell responses to AZD1222 COVID-19 vaccine. The assay was immunoSEQ multiplex PCR, and TCRdb's table has in-frame clones only and misses some. The sample gives tens of thousands of clones, roughly 89% of which show up once; 9% to 9.5% is in the top ten. The sequenced sample was peripheral blood, obtained 28 days after the second AZD1222 dose. The receptors shown here come from an adult who received the AZD1222 COVID-19 vaccine. Each CDR3 is given without its conserved first and last residue.

CDR3 protein	V gene	J gene
ATHGGATDTQY	TRBV6-5	TRBJ2-3
ASSPTKPGQGNYGYT	TRBV25-1	TRBJ1-2
ASSPAGTSGRAGEQF	TRBV5-1	TRBJ2-1
ASSVAQGAGNTIY	TRBV9	TRBJ1-3
ASSSGRQGRFGYT	TRBV7-2	TRBJ1-2
AGGLAANTGELF	TRBV6-5	TRBJ2-2
ASRTGGRSPLH	TRBV6-5	TRBJ1-6
ASSSGTSGGGDTQY	TRBV5-1	TRBJ2-3
SGGGLVSYNEQF	TRBV29-1	TRBJ2-1
ASSPSGTELYGYT	TRBV7-6	TRBJ1-2
ASSARGQVNTEAF	TRBV2	TRBJ1-1
ASSLGARGTARTGELF	TRBV7-6	TRBJ2-2
ASSPDRAYNSPLH	TRBV27	TRBJ1-6
ASSPQRGGTQY	TRBV19	TRBJ2-5
ASRGTAFKNIQY	TRBV5-1	TRBJ2-4
ASSLRQGADNEQF	TRBV7-9	TRBJ2-1
ASSSGQITDTQY	TRBV11-2	TRBJ2-3
ASSRGLARETQY	TRBV6-2/TRBV6-3	TRBJ2-5
ASSYGLLGANVLT	TRBV6-2/TRBV6-3	TRBJ2-6
ASEMVGDEKLF	TRBV3-1/TRBV3-2	TRBJ1-4
ASSPNSGAQETQY	TRBV7-7	TRBJ2-5
ASRVGQGVTEAF	TRBV6-5	TRBJ1-1
AGWGDRGFYEQY	TRBV12-5	TRBJ2-7
ASSNLNTEAF	TRBV19	TRBJ1-1
ASSVASGQGPYEQY	TRBV9	TRBJ2-7